This is a list of T cell receptor beta chains from one sample in a study. From the 5' RACE reads, TCRdb called clonotypes with MiXCR, one entry per CDR3 protein. The sample includes about 62,000 distinct CDR3 sequences, 25% to 30% of them seen just once. Source material: tumor-infiltrating naive CD4+ T cells sorted from the breast tumor. Receptors were obtained from a female donor with breast cancer. CDR3s include the opening cysteine and the closing phenylalanine or tryptophan. D genes are given only for firm matches. Expanded clones are given a class, and other clones once, few, many or no size at all.

clone_size j_call d_call v_call cdr3_aa cdr3_nt
. TRBJ1-1 . TRBV6-2/TRBV6-3 CASSYAEGGTEASF TGTGCCAGCAGTTACGCCGAGGGGGGCACTGAAGCTTCCTTT
. TRBJ2-7 TRBD1 TRBV10-3 CAISGPGQDHYEQYF TGTGCCATCAGTGGGCCCGGACAGGACCACTACGAGCAGTACTTC
many TRBJ1-1 . TRBV7-2 CASRRLNTEAFF TGTGCCAGCAGAAGATTGAACACTGAAGCTTTCTTT
. TRBJ1-3 . TRBV12-3/TRBV12-4 CASNRFVSGNTIYF TGTGCCAGCAACAGATTCGTCTCTGGAAACACCATATATTTT
. TRBJ1-6 . TRBV6-1 CATPIAGVGNSPLHF TGTGCCACCCCAATCGCAGGGGTTGGGAATTCACCCCTCCACTTT
. TRBJ1-2 . TRBV10-2 CASSLTGDRYGYTF TGCGCCAGCAGCCTGACAGGCGATCGTTATGGCTACACCTTC
. TRBJ1-5 . TRBV5-1 CASSPGPGEPQHF TGCGCCAGCAGCCCGGGGCCCGGTGAGCCCCAGCATTTT
. TRBJ2-7 TRBD1 TRBV7-9 CASSRDRVGPEQYF TGTGCCAGCAGCCGGGACAGGGTGGGTCCGGAGCAGTACTTC
few TRBJ2-7 . TRBV2 CASNKRLNQPYEQYF TGTGCCAGCAACAAACGACTCAACCAACCCTACGAGCAGTACTTC
few TRBJ2-1 TRBD2 TRBV7-2 CASSPQTSGINEQFF TGTGCCAGCAGCCCCCAGACTAGCGGGATTAATGAGCAGTTCTTC
few TRBJ1-2 . TRBV6-5 CASSYKRRGGYTF TGTGCCAGCAGTTACAAAAGAAGGGGTGGCTACACCTTC
. TRBJ1-1 TRBD1 TRBV6-2/TRBV6-3 CASSQGGTEAFF TGTGCCAGCAGCCAGGGGGGCACTGAAGCTTTCTTT
few TRBJ2-1 TRBD1 TRBV4-3 CASSQDTGTGARNEQFF TGCGCCAGCAGCCAAGATACTGGGACAGGGGCCAGGAATGAGCAGTTCTTC
few TRBJ1-1 TRBD1 TRBV5-1 CASRTGVMNTEAFF TGCGCCAGCAGAACAGGGGTAATGAACACTGAAGCTTTCTTT
. TRBJ2-2 TRBD2 TRBV9 CASSVILAGGAGELFF TGTGCCAGCAGCGTAATCCTAGCGGGGGGTGCCGGGGAGCTGTTTTTT
. TRBJ1-1 . TRBV7-8 CASTVEGGTEAFF TGTGCCAGCACCGTAGAAGGAGGGACTGAAGCTTTCTTT
few TRBJ1-5 TRBD1 TRBV10-3 CATQTGSNQPQHF TGTGCCACACAGACAGGGAGCAATCAGCCCCAGCATTTT
many TRBJ2-2 . TRBV9 CASSRRDTGELFF TGTGCCAGCAGCAGGAGGGACACCGGGGAGCTGTTTTTT
. TRBJ2-6 . TRBV20-1 CSAPASGANVLTF TGCAGTGCTCCCGCCTCTGGGGCCAACGTCCTGACTTTC
many TRBJ2-5 . TRBV5-1 CASRRTVQETQYF TGCGCCAGCCGGAGGACAGTCCAAGAGACCCAGTACTTC
. TRBJ2-7 . TRBV20-1 CSARDPEASYEQYF TGCAGTGCTAGAGATCCAGAAGCATCCTACGAGCAGTACTTC
. TRBJ1-1 TRBD1 TRBV5-1 CASGRPDRGQEAFF TGCGCCAGCGGCAGACCTGACAGGGGCCAGGAAGCTTTCTTT
. TRBJ2-7 . TRBV30 CACLLGPYEQYF TGTGCCTGCCTGCTCGGGCCCTACGAGCAGTACTTC
. TRBJ1-6 . TRBV6-1 CASSGGWGSNSPLHF TGTGCCAGCAGTGGGGGTTGGGGATCGAATTCACCCCTCCACTTT
few TRBJ1-2 TRBD1 TRBV28 CASIQQGPNYGYTF TGTGCCAGCATCCAACAGGGGCCTAACTATGGCTACACCTTC
. TRBJ1-2 . TRBV29-1 CSVDRLGVTEGYTF TGCAGCGTTGATCGTCTAGGGGTGACGGAGGGCTACACCTTC
. TRBJ2-1 . TRBV12-3/TRBV12-4 CASVAYNEQFF TGTGCCAGCGTGGCCTACAATGAGCAGTTCTTC
. TRBJ2-7 . TRBV6-1 CASSESGSYEQYF TGTGCCAGCAGTGAATCCGGGTCTTACGAGCAGTACTTC
many TRBJ1-5 . TRBV5-1 CASSLGGQGQPQHF TGCGCCAGCAGCTTGGGAGGGCAGGGTCAGCCCCAGCATTTT
. TRBJ2-1 TRBD2 TRBV5-1 CASSLSPPSGREQFF TGCGCCAGCAGCTTAAGCCCCCCCAGCGGGAGGGAGCAGTTCTTC
many TRBJ2-3 . TRBV25-1 CASSERQGAFEDTQYF TGTGCCAGCAGTGAGCGGCAGGGTGCATTCGAAGATACGCAGTATTTT
. TRBJ2-5 . TRBV20-1 CSAKAETQYF TGCAGTGCTAAGGCAGAGACCCAGTACTTC
many TRBJ2-1 . TRBV6-2/TRBV6-3 CASSLGPNGDEQFF TGTGCCAGCAGTTTGGGACCCAACGGGGATGAGCAGTTCTTC
many TRBJ2-1 . TRBV7-2 CASSERDTAYNEQFF TGTGCCAGCAGCGAACGGGACACAGCCTACAATGAGCAGTTCTTC
few TRBJ2-1 TRBD2 TRBV4-2 CASSQVSGLAGDIEQFF TGTGCCAGCAGCCAAGTTTCGGGACTAGCGGGAGATATTGAGCAGTTCTTC
many TRBJ2-5 TRBD1 TRBV5-1 CASSLAAGGAKTQYF TGCGCCAGCAGCTTGGCTGCAGGGGGCGCCAAGACCCAGTACTTC
few TRBJ2-1 . TRBV7-2 CASAQSSNEQFF TGTGCCAGCGCCCAGAGTTCCAATGAGCAGTTCTTC
. TRBJ1-1 . TRBV6-1 CASSEALWTEAFF TGTGCCAGCAGTGAAGCGCTATGGACTGAAGCTTTCTTT
few TRBJ2-7 TRBD1 TRBV5-4 CASSPQQGNDEQYF TGTGCCAGCAGCCCCCAACAGGGGAACGACGAGCAGTACTTC
. TRBJ2-3 TRBD2 TRBV7-2 CASSLWMVTSGNTDTQYF TGTGCCAGCAGCTTATGGATGGTGACTAGCGGGAATACAGATACGCAGTATTTT
few TRBJ1-4 . TRBV7-2 CASSARSMDEKLFF TGTGCCAGCAGCGCGCGCAGTATGGATGAAAAACTGTTTTTT
. TRBJ1-3 TRBD1 TRBV2 CASSLDRGGDTIYF TGTGCCAGCAGCCTGGACAGGGGGGGTGACACCATATATTTT
. TRBJ2-5 . TRBV20-1 CSVQQGGGSQETQYF TGCAGTGTTCAGCAAGGGGGAGGAAGCCAAGAGACCCAGTACTTC
few TRBJ2-5 . TRBV7-3 CASSFFGDPQETQYF TGTGCCAGCAGCTTTTTCGGGGATCCGCAAGAGACCCAGTACTTC
. TRBJ1-6 . TRBV4-1 CASSPAPSNNSPLHF TGCGCCAGCAGCCCAGCTCCTAGTAATAATTCACCCCTCCACTTT
. TRBJ2-2 TRBD1 TRBV20-1 CSGADRGKAGELFF TGCAGCGGGGCGGACAGGGGTAAAGCCGGGGAGCTGTTTTTT
. TRBJ2-3 TRBD2 TRBV7-2 CASRPPGTSGADTQYF TGTGCCAGCAGACCGCCCGGGACTAGCGGGGCAGATACGCAGTATTTT
. TRBJ2-1 . TRBV7-3 CASSPGGGHEQFF TGTGCCAGCAGTCCTGGAGGAGGGCATGAGCAGTTCTTC
. TRBJ2-3 . TRBV10-3 CAISENAGDTQYF TGTGCCATCAGTGAGAACGCGGGGGATACGCAGTATTTT
many TRBJ2-1 TRBD2 TRBV7-3 CASSPTGTRSYEQFF TGTGCCAGCAGCCCAACCGGGACTAGATCTTATGAGCAGTTCTTC
few TRBJ2-7 TRBD2 TRBV12-3/TRBV12-4 CASSLHSGTYEQHF TGTGCCAGCAGTTTACACAGCGGGACCTACGAGCAGCACTTC
few TRBJ1-1 . TRBV29-1 CSAMGQGNTEAFF TGCAGCGCAATGGGACAAGGGAACACTGAAGCTTTCTTT
few TRBJ1-1 TRBD1 TRBV14 CASSQTGLTEAFF TGTGCCAGCAGCCAGACAGGGCTCACTGAAGCTTTCTTT
few TRBJ2-1 TRBD2 TRBV20-1 CSARDVSGGYNEQFF TGCAGTGCTAGAGATGTTAGCGGGGGGTACAATGAGCAGTTCTTC
. TRBJ2-1 TRBD2 TRBV5-1 CAGSPLPSGSLGNEQFF TGCGCCGGCAGCCCCCTTCCTAGCGGGAGTTTGGGTAATGAGCAGTTCTTC
many TRBJ2-7 . TRBV20-1 CSARQALGVPAQYF TGCAGTGCTAGACAAGCATTAGGGGTTCCGGCGCAGTACTTC
many TRBJ2-7 . TRBV29-1 CSGEGRGGEQYF TGCAGCGGTGAGGGACGGGGCGGTGAGCAGTACTTC
many TRBJ1-1 . TRBV7-6 CASSLEENTEAFF TGTGCCAGCAGCTTAGAAGAGAACACTGAAGCTTTCTTT
. TRBJ2-7 . TRBV7-8 CASSTGEGRVTYEQYF TGTGCCAGCAGCACGGGGGAAGGACGGGTAACCTACGAGCAGTACTTC
few TRBJ2-3 TRBD2 TRBV4-2 CASSQDTLAGEEDTQYF TGTGCCAGCAGCCAAGATACCCTAGCGGGAGAGGAGGATACGCAGTATTTT